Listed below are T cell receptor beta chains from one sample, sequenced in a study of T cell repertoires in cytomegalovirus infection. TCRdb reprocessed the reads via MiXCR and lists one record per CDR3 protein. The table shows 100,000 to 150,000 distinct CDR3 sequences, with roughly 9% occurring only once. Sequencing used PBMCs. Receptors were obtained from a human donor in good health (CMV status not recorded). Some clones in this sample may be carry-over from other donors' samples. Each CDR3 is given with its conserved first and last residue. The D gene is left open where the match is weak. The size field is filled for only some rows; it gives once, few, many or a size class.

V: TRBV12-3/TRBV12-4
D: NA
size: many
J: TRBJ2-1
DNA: TGTGCCAGCAGAGAGCGGTATTCCTACAATGAGCAGTTCTTC
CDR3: CASRERYSYNEQFF

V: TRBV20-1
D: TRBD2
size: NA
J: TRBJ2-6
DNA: TGCAGTGCTCTTAGCGGGGGCTCTGCTCACCCATCTGGGGCCAACGTCCTGACTTTC
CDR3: CSALSGGSAHPSGANVLTF

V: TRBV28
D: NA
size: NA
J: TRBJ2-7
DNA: TGTGCCAGCAGTTTAAAAGGGATGGGGCAGTACTTC
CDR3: CASSLKGMGQYF

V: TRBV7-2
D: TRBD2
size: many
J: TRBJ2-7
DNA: TGTGCCAGCAGTCTAGCGGGCAGCTCCTACGAGCAGTACTTC
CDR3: CASSLAGSSYEQYF

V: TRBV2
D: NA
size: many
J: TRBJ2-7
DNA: TGTGCCAGCAGTGAACTAGGAGACGAGCAGTACTTC
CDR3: CASSELGDEQYF

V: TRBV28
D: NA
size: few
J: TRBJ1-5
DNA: TGTGCCAGCAGTTTACGTGGTGCCGGTCAGCCCCAGCATTTT
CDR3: CASSLRGAGQPQHF

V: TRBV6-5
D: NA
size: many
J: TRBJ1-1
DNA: TGTGCCAGCAGTTACGGGCAGAAGGAGACTGAAGCTTTCTTT
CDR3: CASSYGQKETEAFF

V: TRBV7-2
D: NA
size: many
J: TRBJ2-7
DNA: TGTGCCAGCAGCAATCGAAATAATGGGGAGCAGTACTTC
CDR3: CASSNRNNGEQYF

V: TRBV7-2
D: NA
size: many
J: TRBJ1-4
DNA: TGTGCCAGCAGCACCGGGACGGTCCTGGGGGAAAAACTGTTTTTT
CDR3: CASSTGTVLGEKLFF

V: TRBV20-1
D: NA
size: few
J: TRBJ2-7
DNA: TGCAGTGCTAGATCCGACCGCTCCTACGAGCAGTACTTC
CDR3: CSARSDRSYEQYF

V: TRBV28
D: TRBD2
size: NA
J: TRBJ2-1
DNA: TGTGCCAGCCGTGGTGGGGGGGGGACCTACAATGAGCAGTTCTTC
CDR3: CASRGGGGTYNEQFF

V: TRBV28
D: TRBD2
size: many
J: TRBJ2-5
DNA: TGTGCCAGCAGCACTCTAGCGGGGGGACAACAAGAGACCCAGTACTTC
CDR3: CASSTLAGGQQETQYF

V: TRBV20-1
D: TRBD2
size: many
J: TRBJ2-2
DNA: TGCAGTGCTCCGTACCGGGGGGACCCGAACACCGGGGAGCTGTTTTTT
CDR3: CSAPYRGDPNTGELFF

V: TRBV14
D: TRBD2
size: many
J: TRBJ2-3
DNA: TGTGCCAGCAGCTCTCTAGCGGGGAAGCGCACAGATACGCAGTATTTT
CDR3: CASSSLAGKRTDTQYF

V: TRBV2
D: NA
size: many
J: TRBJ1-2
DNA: TGTGCCAGCAGAACCTCGGGACAAGTCTATGGCTACACCTTC
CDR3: CASRTSGQVYGYTF

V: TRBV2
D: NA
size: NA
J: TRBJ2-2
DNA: TGTGCCAGCACTCGGGCCCTCAGCGGGGAGCTGTTTTTT
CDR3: CASTRALSGELFF

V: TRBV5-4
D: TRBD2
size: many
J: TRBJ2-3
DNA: TGTGCCAGCAGCCCGGGGGGAACCTCGAGCACAGATACGCAGTATTTT
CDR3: CASSPGGTSSTDTQYF

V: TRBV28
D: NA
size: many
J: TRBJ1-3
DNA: TGTGCCAGCAGTTTTCCCGGACAGACTGCTGGAAACACCATATATTTT
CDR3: CASSFPGQTAGNTIYF

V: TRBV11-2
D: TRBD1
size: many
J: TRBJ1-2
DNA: TGTGCCAGCAGCTTGGGACAGGGGGTTCGCTATGGCTACACCTTC
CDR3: CASSLGQGVRYGYTF

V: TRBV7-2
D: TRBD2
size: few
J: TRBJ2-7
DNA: TGTGCCAGCAGCTTAATAAGCGGGGAGACATACGAGCAGTACTTC
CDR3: CASSLISGETYEQYF

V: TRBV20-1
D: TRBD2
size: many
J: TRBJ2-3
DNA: TGCAGTGTCCTCGGAGCGGGAGCCACAGATACGCAGTATTTT
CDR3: CSVLGAGATDTQYF

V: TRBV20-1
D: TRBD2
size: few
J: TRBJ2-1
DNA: TGCAGTGCTAGAGATGCGGGGGAGGGCTCCTACAATGAGCAGTTCTTC
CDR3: CSARDAGEGSYNEQFF

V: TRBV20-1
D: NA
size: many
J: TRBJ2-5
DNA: TGCAGTGCTAGTGGCGGCCCGGGAACACAAGAGACCCAGTACTTC
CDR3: CSASGGPGTQETQYF

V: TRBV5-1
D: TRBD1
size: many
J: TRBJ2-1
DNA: TGCGCCAGCAGCCCCATCGGACAGGGCTACAATGAGCAGTTCTTC
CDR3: CASSPIGQGYNEQFF

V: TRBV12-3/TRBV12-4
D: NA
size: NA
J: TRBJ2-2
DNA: TGTGCCAGCAGTTATTCGGGACATAACACCGGGGAGCTGTTTTTT
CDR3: CASSYSGHNTGELFF

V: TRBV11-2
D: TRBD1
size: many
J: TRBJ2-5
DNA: TGTGCCAGCAGCTCCGGACAGGGCGAAGAGACCCAGTACTTC
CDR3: CASSSGQGEETQYF

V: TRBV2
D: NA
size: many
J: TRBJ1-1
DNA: TGTGCCAGCCCTGGATGGCCGGACACTGAAGCTTTCTTT
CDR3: CASPGWPDTEAFF

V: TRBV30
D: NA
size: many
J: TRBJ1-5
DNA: TGTGCCTGGAGTGTACAGGCGAGCAATCAGCCCCAGCATTTT
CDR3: CAWSVQASNQPQHF

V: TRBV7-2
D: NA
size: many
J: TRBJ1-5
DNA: TGTGCCAGCAGCTTAAGATCCGGCAATCAGCCCCAGCATTTT
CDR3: CASSLRSGNQPQHF

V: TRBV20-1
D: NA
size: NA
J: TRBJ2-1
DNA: TGCAGTGCTGGGGGCCGGGTTTCCTACAATGAGCAGTTCTTC
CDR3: CSAGGRVSYNEQFF

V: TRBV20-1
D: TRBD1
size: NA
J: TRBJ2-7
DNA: TGCAGTGCCGGGGACAGACACGAGCAGTACTTC
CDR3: CSAGDRHEQYF

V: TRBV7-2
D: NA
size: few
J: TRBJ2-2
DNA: TGTGCCAGCAGCCTAGGGCGCACCGGGGAGCTGTTTTTT
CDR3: CASSLGRTGELFF

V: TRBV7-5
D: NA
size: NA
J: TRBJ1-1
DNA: NA
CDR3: CISVPEATEGNTEAFF

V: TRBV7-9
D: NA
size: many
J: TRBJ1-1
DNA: TGTGCCAGCAGCTTAGTAGCAGAGAACACTGAAGCTTTCTTT
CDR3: CASSLVAENTEAFF